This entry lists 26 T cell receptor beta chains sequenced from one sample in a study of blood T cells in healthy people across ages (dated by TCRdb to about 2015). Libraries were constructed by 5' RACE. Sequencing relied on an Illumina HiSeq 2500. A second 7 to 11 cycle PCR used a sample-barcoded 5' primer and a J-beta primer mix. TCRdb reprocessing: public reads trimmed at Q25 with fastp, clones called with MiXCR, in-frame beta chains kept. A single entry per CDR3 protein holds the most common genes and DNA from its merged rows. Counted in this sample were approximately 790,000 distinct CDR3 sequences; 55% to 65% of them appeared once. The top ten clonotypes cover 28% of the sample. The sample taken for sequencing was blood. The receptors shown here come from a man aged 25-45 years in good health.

The CDR3 reads CASSTFGVGETQYF. In DNA, the CDR3 is TGTGCCAGCAGCACCTTCGGGGTAGGAGAGACCCAGTACTTC. The rearrangement joins TRBV7-3 to TRBJ2-5; a possible D gene is TRBD2 (5 bases). Trimming removed 5 bases at V and 4 bases at J, with 14 bases between. This CDR3 has 14 amino acids. Germline CDR1 and CDR2: SGHTA and FQGTGA.

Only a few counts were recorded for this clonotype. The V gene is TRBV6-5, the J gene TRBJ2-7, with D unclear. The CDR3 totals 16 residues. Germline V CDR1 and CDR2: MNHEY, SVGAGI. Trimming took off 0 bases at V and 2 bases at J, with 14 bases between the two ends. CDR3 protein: CASSYSIREFPYEQYF. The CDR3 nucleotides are TGTGCCAGCAGTTACTCGATACGCGAATTCCCCTACGAGCAGTACTTC.

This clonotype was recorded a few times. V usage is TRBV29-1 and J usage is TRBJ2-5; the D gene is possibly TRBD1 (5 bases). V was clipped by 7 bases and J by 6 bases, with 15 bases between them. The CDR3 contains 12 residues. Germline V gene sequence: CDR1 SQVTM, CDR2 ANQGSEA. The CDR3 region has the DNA TGCAGCGGTGGCAGGGATTGGAAGACCCAGTACTTC. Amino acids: CSGGRDWKTQYF.

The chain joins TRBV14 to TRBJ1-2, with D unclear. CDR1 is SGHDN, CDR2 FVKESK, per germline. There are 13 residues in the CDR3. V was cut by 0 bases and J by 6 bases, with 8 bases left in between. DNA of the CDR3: TGTGCCAGCAGCCAAGAGGCAAACAATGGCTACACCTTC. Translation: CASSQEANNGYTF.

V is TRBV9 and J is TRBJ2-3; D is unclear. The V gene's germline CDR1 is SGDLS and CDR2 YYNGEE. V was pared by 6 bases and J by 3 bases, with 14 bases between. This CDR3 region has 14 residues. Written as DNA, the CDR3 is TGTGCCAGCAACCCATTTTCCCCAACAGATACGCAGTATTTT. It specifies CASNPFSPTDTQYF.

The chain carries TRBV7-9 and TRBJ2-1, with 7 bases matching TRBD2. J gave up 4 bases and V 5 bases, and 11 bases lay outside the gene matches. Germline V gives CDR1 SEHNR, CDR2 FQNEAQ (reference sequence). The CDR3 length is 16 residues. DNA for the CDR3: TGTGCCAGCAGCATACCTATGCCTAGCGGATACAATGAGCAGTTCTTC. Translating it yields CASSIPMPSGYNEQFF.

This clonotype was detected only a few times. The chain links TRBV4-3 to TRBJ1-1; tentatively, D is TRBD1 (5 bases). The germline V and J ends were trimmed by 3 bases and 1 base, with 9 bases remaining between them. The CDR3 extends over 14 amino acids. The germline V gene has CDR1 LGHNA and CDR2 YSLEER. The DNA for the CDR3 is TGCGCCAGCAGCCAGGGACTCACGAACACTGAAGCTTTCTTT. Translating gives CASSQGLTNTEAFF.

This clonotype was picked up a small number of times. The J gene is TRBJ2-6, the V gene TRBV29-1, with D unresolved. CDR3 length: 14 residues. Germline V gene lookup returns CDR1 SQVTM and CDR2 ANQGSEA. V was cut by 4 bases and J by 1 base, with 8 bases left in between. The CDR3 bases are TGCAGCGTTGCCCATCCATCTGGGGCCAACGTCCTGACTTTC. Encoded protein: CSVAHPSGANVLTF.

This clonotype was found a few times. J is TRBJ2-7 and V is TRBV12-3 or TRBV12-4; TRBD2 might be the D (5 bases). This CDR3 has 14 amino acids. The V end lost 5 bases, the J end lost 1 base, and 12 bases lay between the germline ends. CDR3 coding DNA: TGTGCCAGCAGTCCAAGTTGGACTTCCTACGAGCAGTACTTC. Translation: CASSPSWTSYEQYF.

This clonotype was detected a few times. The CDR3 DNA sequence: TGCAGCGGGACTGGACTAGCGTCTCACAATGAGCAGTTCTTC. Residues: CSGTGLASHNEQFF. V usage is TRBV29-1 and J usage is TRBJ2-1, with 9 bases aligning to TRBD2. Trimming at V came to 7 bases and at J to 5 bases, leaving 9 bases not matched to a gene. The germline V gene encodes CDR1 SQVTM and CDR2 ANQGSEA. The CDR3 has 14 amino acids.

CDR3 sequence (DNA): TGTGCCAGCACCCCTAGCGGTTCGGAATATACGCAGTATTTT. Translating it yields CASTPSGSEYTQYF. The J gene is TRBJ2-3, the V gene TRBV9; 7 nucleotides match TRBD2. Germline V gene data show CDR1 as SGDLS and CDR2 as YYNGEE. With 6 bases clipped from V and 7 bases from J, the junction kept 11 bases outside the gene matches. The CDR3 is 14 amino acids.

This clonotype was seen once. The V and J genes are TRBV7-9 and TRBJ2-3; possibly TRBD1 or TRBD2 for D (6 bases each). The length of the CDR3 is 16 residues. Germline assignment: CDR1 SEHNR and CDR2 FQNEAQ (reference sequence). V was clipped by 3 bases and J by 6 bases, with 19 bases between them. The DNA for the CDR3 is TGTGCCAGCAGCTTTATAGGGGGGCCGGACCCGGATACGCAGTATTTT. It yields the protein CASSFIGGPDPDTQYF.

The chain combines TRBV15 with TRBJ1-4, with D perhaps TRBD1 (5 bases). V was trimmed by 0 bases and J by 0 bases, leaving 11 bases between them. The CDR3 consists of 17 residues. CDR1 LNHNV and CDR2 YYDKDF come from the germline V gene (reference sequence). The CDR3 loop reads CATSREGGTATNEKLFF. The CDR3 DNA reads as TGTGCCACCAGCAGAGAAGGAGGGACTGCAACTAATGAAAAACTGTTTTTT.

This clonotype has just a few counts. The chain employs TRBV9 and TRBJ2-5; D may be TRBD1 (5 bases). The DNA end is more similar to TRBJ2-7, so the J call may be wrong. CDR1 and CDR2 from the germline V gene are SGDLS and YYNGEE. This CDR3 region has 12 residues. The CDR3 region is CASSGVGDEQYF. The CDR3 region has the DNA TGTGCCAGCAGCGGCGTAGGGGACGAGCAGTACTTC.

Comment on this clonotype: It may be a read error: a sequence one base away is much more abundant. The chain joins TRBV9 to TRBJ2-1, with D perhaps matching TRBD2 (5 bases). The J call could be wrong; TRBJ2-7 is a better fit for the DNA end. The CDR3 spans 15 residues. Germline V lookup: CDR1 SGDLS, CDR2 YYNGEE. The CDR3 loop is CASSQTLVDYNEQYF. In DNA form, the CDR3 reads TGTGCCAGCAGCCAGACGTTGGTTGACTACAATGAGCAGTACTTC.

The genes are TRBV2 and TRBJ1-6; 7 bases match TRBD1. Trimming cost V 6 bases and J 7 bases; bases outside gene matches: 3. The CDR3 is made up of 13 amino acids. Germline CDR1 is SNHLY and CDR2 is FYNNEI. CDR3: CASRDRENSPLHF. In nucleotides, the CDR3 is TGTGCCAGCAGAGACAGGGAAAATTCACCCCTCCACTTT.

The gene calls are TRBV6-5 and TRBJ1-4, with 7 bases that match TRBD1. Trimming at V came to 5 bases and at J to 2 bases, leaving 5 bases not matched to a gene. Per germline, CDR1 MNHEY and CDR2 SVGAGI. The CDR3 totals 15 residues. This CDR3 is CASSPGGQTNEKLFF. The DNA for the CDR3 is TGTGCCAGCAGTCCCGGGGGACAGACTAATGAAAAACTGTTTTTT.

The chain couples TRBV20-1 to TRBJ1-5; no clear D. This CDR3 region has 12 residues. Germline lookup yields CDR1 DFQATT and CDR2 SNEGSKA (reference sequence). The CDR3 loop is CSRRVDNQPQHF. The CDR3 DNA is TGCAGCAGGCGAGTCGACAATCAGCCCCAGCATTTT.

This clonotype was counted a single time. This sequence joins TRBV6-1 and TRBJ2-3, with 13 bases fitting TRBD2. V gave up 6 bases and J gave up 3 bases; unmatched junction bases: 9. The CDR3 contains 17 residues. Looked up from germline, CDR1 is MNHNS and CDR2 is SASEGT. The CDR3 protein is CASRALLAGGRTDTQYF. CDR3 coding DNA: TGTGCCAGCAGGGCCCTACTAGCGGGGGGGAGGACAGATACGCAGTATTTT.

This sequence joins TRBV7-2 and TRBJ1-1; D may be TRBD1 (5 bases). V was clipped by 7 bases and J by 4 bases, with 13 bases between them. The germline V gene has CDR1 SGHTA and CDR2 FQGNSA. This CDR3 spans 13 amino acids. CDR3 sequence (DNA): TGTGCCAGCAACGGTGCCGGGGGCACTGAAGCTTTCTTT. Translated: CASNGAGGTEAFF.

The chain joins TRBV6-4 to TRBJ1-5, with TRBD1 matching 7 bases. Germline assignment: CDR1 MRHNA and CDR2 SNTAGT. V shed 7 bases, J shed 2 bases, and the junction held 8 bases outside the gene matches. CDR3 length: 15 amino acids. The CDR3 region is CASTVTGQGNQPQHF. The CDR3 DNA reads TGTGCCAGCACCGTGACAGGGCAAGGCAATCAGCCCCAGCATTTT.

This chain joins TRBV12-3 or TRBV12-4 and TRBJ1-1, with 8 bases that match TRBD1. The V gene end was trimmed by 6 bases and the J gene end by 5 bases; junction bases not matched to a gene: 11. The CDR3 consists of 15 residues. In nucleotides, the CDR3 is TGTGCCAGCAGCCCACCCAGGGGGCTGGGGACTGAAGCTTTCTTT. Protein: CASSPPRGLGTEAFF.

The CDR3 protein is CASSPEGQTSTDTQYF. In DNA form, the CDR3 reads TGCGCCAGCAGCCCCGAGGGACAAACCAGCACAGATACGCAGTATTTT. The chain is built from TRBV5-1 and TRBJ2-3; possibly TRBD1 for D (6 bases). Germline V gives CDR1 SGHRS, CDR2 YFSETQ. This CDR3 contains 16 residues. Trimming shortened V by 4 bases and J by 0 bases, and 15 bases separated the two germline ends.

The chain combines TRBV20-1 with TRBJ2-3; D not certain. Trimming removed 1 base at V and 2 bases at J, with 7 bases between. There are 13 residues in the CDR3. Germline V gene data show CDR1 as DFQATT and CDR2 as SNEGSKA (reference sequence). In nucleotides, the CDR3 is TGCAGTGCTAGAGTAACCAACACAGATACGCAGTATTTT. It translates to CSARVTNTDTQYF.

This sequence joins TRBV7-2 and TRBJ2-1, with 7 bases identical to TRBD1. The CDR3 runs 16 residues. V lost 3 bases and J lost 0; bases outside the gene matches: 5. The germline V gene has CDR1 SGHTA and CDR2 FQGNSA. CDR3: CASSFDRASSYNEQFF. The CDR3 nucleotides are TGTGCCAGCAGCTTCGACAGGGCCTCCTCCTACAATGAGCAGTTCTTC.

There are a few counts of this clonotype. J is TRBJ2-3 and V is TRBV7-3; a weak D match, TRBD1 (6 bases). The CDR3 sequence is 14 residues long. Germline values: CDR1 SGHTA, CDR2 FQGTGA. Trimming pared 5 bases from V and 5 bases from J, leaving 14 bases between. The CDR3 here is CASSASTGGDTQYF. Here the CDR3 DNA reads TGTGCCAGCAGCGCTTCGACAGGAGGAGATACGCAGTATTTT.